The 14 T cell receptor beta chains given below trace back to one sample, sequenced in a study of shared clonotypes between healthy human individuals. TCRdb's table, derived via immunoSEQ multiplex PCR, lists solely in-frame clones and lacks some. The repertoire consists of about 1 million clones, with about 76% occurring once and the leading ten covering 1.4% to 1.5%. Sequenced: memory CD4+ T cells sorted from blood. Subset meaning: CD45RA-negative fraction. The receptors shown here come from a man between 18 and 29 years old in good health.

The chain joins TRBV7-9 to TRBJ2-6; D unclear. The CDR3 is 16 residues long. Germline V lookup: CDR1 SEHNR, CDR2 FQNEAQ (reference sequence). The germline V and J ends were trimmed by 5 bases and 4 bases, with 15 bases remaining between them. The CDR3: CASSPKATWGANVLTF. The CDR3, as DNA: TGTGCCAGCAGCCCTAAAGCGACATGGGGGGCCAACGTCCTGACTTTC.

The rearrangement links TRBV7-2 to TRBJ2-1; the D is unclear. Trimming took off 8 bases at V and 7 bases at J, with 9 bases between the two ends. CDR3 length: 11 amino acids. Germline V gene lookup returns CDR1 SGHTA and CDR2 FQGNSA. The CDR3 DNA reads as TGTGCCAGCTCCAAGTCGAATGAGCAGTTCTTC. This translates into CASSKSNEQFF.

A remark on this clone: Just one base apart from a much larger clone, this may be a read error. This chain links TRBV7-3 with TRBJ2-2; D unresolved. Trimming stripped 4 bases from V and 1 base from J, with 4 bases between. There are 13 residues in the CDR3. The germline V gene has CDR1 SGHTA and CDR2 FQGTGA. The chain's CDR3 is CASSWGNTGELFF. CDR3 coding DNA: TGTGCCAGCAGCTGGGGGAACACCGGGGAGCTGTTTTTT.

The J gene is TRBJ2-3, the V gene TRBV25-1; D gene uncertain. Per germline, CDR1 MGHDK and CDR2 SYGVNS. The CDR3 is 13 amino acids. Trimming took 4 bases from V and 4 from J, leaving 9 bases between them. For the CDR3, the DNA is TGTGCCAGCAGTGCTCGGACGTCAGATACGCAGTATTTT. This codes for CASSARTSDTQYF. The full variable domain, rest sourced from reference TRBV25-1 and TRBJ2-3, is EADIYQTPRYLVIGTGKKITLECSQTMGHDKMYWYQQDPGMELHLIHYSYGVNSTEKGDLSSESTVSRIRTEHFPLTLESARPSHTSQYLCASSARTSDTQYFGPGTRLTVL.

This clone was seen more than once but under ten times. CDR3 sequence: CASSLAAEPNGYTF. CDR3 sequence (DNA): TGCGCCAGCAGCTTGGCGGCAGAGCCTAATGGCTACACCTTC. This chain uses TRBV5-1 with TRBJ1-2; unclear D gene. CDR3 length equals 14 residues. Germline V gene sequence: CDR1 SGHRS, CDR2 YFSETQ. V shed 0 bases and J shed 6 bases, with 12 bases lying between them. Full variable domain (missing parts from reference TRBV5-1 and TRBJ1-2): KAGVTQTPRYLIKTRGQQVTLSCSPISGHRSVSWYQQTPGQGLQFLFEYFSETQRNKGNFPGRFSGRQFSNSRSEMNVSTLELGDSALYLCASSLAAEPNGYTFGSGTRLTVV.

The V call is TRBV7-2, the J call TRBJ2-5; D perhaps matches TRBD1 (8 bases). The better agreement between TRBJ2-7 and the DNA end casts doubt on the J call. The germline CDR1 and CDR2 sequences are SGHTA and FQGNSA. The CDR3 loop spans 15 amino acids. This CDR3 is CASSLTGGGPYEQYF. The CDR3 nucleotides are TGTGCCAGCAGCCTCACAGGGGGAGGGCCCTACGAGCAGTACTTC.

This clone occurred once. CDR3 nucleotide sequence: TGTGCCAGCAGTTCCCTGACTGTAGCCTACGAGCAGTACTTC. It encodes CASSSLTVAYEQYF. The gene calls are TRBV27 and TRBJ2-7; D remains unclear. With 4 bases removed from V and 2 bases from J, the gap between germline ends came to 12 bases. The germline V gene has CDR1 MNHEY and CDR2 SMNVEV (reference sequence). The CDR3 has 14 residues.

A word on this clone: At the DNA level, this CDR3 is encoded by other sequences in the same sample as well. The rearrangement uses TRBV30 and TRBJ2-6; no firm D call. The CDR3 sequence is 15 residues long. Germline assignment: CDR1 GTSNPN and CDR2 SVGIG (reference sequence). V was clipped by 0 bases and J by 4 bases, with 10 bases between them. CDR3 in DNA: TGTGCCTGGAGTGTACTTGGCTCCGGGGCCAACGTCCTGACTTTC. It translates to CAWSVLGSGANVLTF. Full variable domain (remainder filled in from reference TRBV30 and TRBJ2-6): SQTIHQWPATLVQPVGSPLSLECTVEGTSNPNLYWYRQAAGRGLQLLFYSVGIGQISSEVPQNLSASRPQDRQFILSSKKLLLSDSGFYLCAWSVLGSGANVLTFGAGSRLTVL.

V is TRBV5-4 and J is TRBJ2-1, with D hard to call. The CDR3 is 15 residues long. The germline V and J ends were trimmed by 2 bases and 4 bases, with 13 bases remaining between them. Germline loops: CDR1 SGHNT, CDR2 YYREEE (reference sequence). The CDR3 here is CASSFSPTPYNEQFF. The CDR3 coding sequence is TGTGCCAGCAGCTTTTCTCCGACTCCTTACAATGAGCAGTTCTTC. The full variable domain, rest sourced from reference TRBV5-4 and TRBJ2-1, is ETGVTQSPTHLIKTRGQQVTLRCSSQSGHNTVSWYQQALGQGPQFIFQYYREEENGRGNFPPRFSGLQFPNYSSELNVNALELDDSALYLCASSFSPTPYNEQFFGPGTRLTVL.

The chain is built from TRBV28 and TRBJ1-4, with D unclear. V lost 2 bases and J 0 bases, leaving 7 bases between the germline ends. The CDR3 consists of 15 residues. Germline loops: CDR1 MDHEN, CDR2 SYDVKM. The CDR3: CASSLTGATNEKLFF. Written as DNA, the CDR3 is TGTGCCAGCAGTTTAACGGGTGCAACTAATGAAAAACTGTTTTTT.

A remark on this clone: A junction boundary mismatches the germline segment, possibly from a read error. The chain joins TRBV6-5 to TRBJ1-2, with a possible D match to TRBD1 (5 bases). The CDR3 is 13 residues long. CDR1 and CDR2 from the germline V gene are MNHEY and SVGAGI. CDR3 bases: TGTGCCAGCAGTTACAACCGGGGGGACGGCTACGCCTTC. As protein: CASSYNRGDGYAF.

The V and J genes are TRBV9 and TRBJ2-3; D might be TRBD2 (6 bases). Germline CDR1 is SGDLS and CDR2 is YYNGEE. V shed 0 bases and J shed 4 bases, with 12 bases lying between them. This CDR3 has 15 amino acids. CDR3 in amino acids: CASSVDPGVADTQYF. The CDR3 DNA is TGTGCCAGCAGCGTAGACCCGGGAGTGGCAGATACGCAGTATTTT.

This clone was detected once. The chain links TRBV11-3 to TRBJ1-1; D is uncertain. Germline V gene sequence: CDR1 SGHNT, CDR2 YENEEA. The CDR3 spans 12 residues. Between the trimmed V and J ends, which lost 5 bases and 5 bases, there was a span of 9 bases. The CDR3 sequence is CASSLDSTEAFF. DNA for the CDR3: TGTGCCAGCAGCCTTGATTCGACTGAAGCTTTCTTT.

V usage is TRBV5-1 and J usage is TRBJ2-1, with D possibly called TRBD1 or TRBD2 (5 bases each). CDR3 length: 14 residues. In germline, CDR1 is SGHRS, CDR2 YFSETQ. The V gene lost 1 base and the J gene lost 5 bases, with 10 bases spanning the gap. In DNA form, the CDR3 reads TGCGCCAGCAGCTTGCAGGGAGACCACAATGAGCAGTTCTTC. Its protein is CASSLQGDHNEQFF.